The entry below gives a single TCR beta chain sequence along with its context. Its antigen remains unknown. Cells were stimulated with CMV-infected fibroblast lysates at roughly 10 ug/mL. Sorting of responding CD4+ T cells relied on upregulated CD40 ligand together with CD69. Sequencing used immunoSEQ version 4 in survey mode. Repertoires were generated with immunoSEQ multiplex PCR, while TCRdb's copy carries only in-frame clones and drops some. The sample holds about 7,500 clones, around 67% seen once. The source of the sample is a study of persistence of HIV-infected CD4 T cells. The CDR3 length is 14 residues. The junction had 6 bases not matched to a gene; V was cut back by 7 bases and J by 2 bases. Germline CDR1 and CDR2: KGHSY and FQNENV.

The material was CD4+ T cells sorted from PBMCs after roughly 18-hour stimulation, obtained from a patient who received antiretroviral therapy. This TCR was sampled from an adult man with HIV who was CMV-seropositive. The chain links TRBV16 to TRBJ1-1, with 8 bases fitting TRBD1. CDR3 nucleotides: TGTGCCAGCACTTCAGGGGGCTACAACACTGAAGCTTTCTTT. Translating it yields CASTSGGYNTEAFF.